The 7 T cell receptor beta chains given below trace back to one sample, sequenced in a study of blood T cell repertoires in COVID-19. The data were produced by immunoSEQ multiplex PCR, yet TCRdb's version contains in-frame clones alone and is incomplete. This sample has some 150,000 clones, with around nine tenths found just once. Specimen: peripheral blood. The origin of the receptors is a man aged 50 to 59 with active or convalescent COVID-19.

This chain uses TRBV7-9 with TRBJ2-7; D is ambiguous. The ends were cut back, 0 bases at V and 4 bases at J, with 13 bases in the middle. CDR1 SEHNR and CDR2 FQNEAQ come from the germline V gene (reference sequence). There are 15 residues in the CDR3. The CDR3 is CASSLAGAGTYEQYF. CDR3 coding DNA: TGTGCCAGCAGCTTAGCGGGCGCAGGAACGTACGAGCAGTACTTC.

The gene calls are TRBV5-1 and TRBJ2-5, with 10 bases aligning to TRBD2. V lost 0 bases, J lost 3 bases, and 2 bases stayed unmatched. CDR3 size: 15 residues. From germline, CDR1 is SGHRS and CDR2 YFSETQ. CDR3 sequence reads: CASSLALAGEETQYF. CDR3 DNA: TGCGCCAGCAGCTTGGCCCTAGCGGGAGAAGAGACCCAGTACTTC.

The chain links TRBV10-3 to TRBJ2-7; 10 bases fit TRBD1. There are 14 residues in the CDR3. V gave up 5 bases and J gave up 5 bases; unmatched junction bases: 6. Germline-derived CDR1 and CDR2 are ENHRY and SYGVKD. In DNA, the CDR3 is TGTGCCATCAGTCCCCGGGACAGGGGCCACGAGCAGTACTTC. As protein: CAISPRDRGHEQYF.

V gene TRBV24-1 combines with J gene TRBJ2-7; TRBD1 matches 8 bases. With V trimmed by 2 bases and J by 3 bases, 5 bases remained unmatched. The CDR3 totals 15 residues. The germline gives CDR1 KGHDR, CDR2 SFDVKD. For the CDR3, the DNA is TGTGCCACCAGTGATTCCGCCGGGACAGGCTACGAGCAGTACTTC. Translation gives CATSDSAGTGYEQYF.

The V call is TRBV6-5, the J call TRBJ2-7; 10 nucleotides line up with TRBD1. V gave up 5 bases and J gave up 2 bases; unmatched junction bases: 6. This CDR3 has 15 residues. Germline values: CDR1 MNHEY, CDR2 SVGAGI. For the CDR3, the DNA is TGTGCCAGCAGTAATCGGGACAGGGGAACCTACGAGCAGTACTTC. As protein: CASSNRDRGTYEQYF.

This chain links TRBV19 with TRBJ1-1; 8 bases are a match to TRBD1. The V gene's germline CDR1 is LNHDA and CDR2 SQIVND (reference sequence). V lost 6 bases, J lost 4 bases, and 7 bases stayed unmatched. This CDR3 contains 14 residues. CDR3 loop: CASRSTGASTEAFF. CDR3 coding DNA: TGTGCCAGTAGGTCGACAGGGGCTAGCACTGAAGCTTTCTTT.

The CDR3 nucleotides read TGTGCCAGCTCACCCCCCGGGACAGGGCAGAATGAGCAGTTCTTC. Amino acids: CASSPPGTGQNEQFF. J is TRBJ2-1 and V is TRBV18; the match to TRBD1 covers 9 bases. The CDR3 sequence is 15 residues long. V shed 3 bases, J shed 7 bases, and the junction held 7 bases outside the gene matches. Germline V CDR1 and CDR2: KGHSH, LQKENI.